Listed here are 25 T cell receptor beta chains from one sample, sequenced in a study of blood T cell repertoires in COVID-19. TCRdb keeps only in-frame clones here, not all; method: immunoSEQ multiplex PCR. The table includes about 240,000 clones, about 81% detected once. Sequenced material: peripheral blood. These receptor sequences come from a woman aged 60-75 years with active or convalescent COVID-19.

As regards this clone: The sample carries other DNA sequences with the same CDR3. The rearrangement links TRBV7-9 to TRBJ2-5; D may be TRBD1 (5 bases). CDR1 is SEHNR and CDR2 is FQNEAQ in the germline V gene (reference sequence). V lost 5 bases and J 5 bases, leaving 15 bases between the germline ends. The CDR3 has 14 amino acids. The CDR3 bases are TGTGCCAGCAGCCTCCAGGGTTTAGGGGAGACCCAGTACTTC. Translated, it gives CASSLQGLGETQYF.

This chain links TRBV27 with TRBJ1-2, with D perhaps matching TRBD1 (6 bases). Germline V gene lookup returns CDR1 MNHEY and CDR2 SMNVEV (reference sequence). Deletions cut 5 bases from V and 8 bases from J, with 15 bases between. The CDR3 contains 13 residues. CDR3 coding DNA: TGTGCCAGCAGTCCTACAGGGACTAGCGGCTACACCTTC. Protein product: CASSPTGTSGYTF.

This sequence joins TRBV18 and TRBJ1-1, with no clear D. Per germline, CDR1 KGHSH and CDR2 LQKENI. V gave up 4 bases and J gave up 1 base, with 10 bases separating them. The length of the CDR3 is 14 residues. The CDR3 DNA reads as TGTGCCAGCTCACGTGTACAAACGAACACTGAAGCTTTCTTT. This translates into CASSRVQTNTEAFF.

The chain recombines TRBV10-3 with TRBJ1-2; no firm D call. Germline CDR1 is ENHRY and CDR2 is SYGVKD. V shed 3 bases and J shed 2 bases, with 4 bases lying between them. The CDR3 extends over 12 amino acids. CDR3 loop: CAISESNYGYTF. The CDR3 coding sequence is TGTGCCATCAGTGAATCGAACTATGGCTACACCTTC.

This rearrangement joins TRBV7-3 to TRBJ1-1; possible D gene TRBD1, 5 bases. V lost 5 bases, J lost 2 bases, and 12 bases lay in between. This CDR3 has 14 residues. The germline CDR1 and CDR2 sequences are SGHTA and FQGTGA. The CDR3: CASSPDTGNTEAFF. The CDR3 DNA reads TGTGCCAGCAGCCCGGACACCGGCAACACTGAAGCTTTCTTT.

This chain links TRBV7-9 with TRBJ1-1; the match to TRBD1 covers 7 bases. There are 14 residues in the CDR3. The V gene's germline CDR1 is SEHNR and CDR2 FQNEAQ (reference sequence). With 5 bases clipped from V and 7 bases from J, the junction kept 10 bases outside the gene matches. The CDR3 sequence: CASSPPRTGGEAFF. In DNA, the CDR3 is TGTGCCAGCAGCCCGCCCCGGACAGGAGGTGAAGCTTTCTTT.

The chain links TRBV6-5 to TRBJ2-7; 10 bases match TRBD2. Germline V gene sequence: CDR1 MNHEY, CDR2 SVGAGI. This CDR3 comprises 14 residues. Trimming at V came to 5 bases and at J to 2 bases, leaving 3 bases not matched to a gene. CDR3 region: CASSLGTSAYEQYF. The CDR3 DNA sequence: TGTGCCAGCAGTCTGGGGACTAGCGCCTACGAGCAGTACTTC.

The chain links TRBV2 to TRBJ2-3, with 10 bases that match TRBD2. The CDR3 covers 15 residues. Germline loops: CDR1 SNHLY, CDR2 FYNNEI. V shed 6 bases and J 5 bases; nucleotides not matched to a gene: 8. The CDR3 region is CASRALAGGGDTQYF. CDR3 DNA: TGTGCCAGCAGGGCTTTAGCGGGGGGAGGAGATACGCAGTATTTT.

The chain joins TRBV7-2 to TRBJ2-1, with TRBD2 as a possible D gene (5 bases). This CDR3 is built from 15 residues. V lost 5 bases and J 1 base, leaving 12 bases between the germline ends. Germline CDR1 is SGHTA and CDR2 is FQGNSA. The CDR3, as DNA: TGTGCCAGCAGCATCGAGGGCGGGTCCTACAATGAGCAGTTCTTC. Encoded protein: CASSIEGGSYNEQFF.

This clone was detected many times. CDR3 in amino acids: CASSKQGQVTDTQYF. Here the CDR3 DNA reads TGTGCCAGCAGTAAACAGGGTCAGGTCACAGATACGCAGTATTTT. The chain recombines TRBV2 with TRBJ2-3; D perhaps matches TRBD1 (6 bases). Between the trimmed V and J ends, which lost 5 bases and 2 bases, there was a span of 14 bases. Germline lookup yields CDR1 SNHLY and CDR2 FYNNEI. The CDR3 totals 15 residues.

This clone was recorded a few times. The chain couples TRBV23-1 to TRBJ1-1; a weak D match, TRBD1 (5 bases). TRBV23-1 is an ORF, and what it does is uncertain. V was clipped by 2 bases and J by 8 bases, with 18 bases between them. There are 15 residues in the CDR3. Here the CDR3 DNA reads TGCGCCAGCAGTCAAATACCCCGAGTGGAGGGGGAAGCTTTCTTT. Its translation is CASSQIPRVEGEAFF.

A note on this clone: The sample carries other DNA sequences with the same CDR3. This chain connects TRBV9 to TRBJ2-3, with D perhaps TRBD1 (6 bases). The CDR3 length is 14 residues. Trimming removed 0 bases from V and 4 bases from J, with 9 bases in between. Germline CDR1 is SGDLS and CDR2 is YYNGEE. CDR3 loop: CASSVGGGADTQYF. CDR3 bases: TGTGCCAGCAGCGTAGGAGGGGGAGCAGATACGCAGTATTTT.

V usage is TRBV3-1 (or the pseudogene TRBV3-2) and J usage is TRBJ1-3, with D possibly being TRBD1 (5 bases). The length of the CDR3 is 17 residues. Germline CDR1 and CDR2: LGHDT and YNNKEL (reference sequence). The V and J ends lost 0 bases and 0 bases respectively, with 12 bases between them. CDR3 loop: CASSQEGGGLSGNTIYF. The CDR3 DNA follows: TGTGCCAGCAGCCAAGAGGGGGGGGGACTCTCTGGAAACACCATATATTTT.

The CDR3, as DNA: TGCGCCAGCAGCTTGCAGGATATCAAAAGCTACGAGCAGTACTTC. This codes for CASSLQDIKSYEQYF. The chain joins TRBV5-1 to TRBJ2-7; no clear D. Trimming removed 1 base at V and 3 bases at J, with 14 bases between. The CDR3 consists of 15 residues. The germline V gene has CDR1 SGHRS and CDR2 YFSETQ.

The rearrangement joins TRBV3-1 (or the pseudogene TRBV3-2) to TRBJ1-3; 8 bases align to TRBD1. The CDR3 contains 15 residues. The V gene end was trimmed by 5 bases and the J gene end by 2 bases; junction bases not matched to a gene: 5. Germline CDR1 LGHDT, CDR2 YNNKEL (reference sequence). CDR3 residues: CASSETGETGNTIYF. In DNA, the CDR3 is TGTGCCAGCAGCGAGACAGGGGAAACTGGAAACACCATATATTTT.

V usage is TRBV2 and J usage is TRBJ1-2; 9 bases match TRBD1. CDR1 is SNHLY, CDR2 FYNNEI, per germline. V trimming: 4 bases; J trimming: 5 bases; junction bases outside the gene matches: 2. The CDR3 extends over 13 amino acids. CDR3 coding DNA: TGTGCCAGCAGTGGGGACAGGGCTTATGGCTACACCTTC. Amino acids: CASSGDRAYGYTF. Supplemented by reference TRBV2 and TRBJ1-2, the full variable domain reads EPEVTQTPSHQVTQMGQEVILRCVPISNHLYFYWYRQILGQKVEFLVSFYNNEISEKSEIFDDQFSVERPDGSNFTLKIRSTKLEDSAMYFCASSGDRAYGYTFGSGTRLTVV.

DNA for the CDR3: TGTGCCAGCAGTGAATTACGGGGGGCCCAAGAGACCCAGTACTTC. This sequence encodes CASSELRGAQETQYF. The rearrangement uses TRBV2 and TRBJ2-5, with D possibly TRBD2 on 7 matching bases. The CDR3 length is 15 residues. Per the germline V gene, CDR1 is SNHLY and CDR2 is FYNNEI. V was shortened by 2 bases and J by 1 base, with 11 bases between the two germline ends.

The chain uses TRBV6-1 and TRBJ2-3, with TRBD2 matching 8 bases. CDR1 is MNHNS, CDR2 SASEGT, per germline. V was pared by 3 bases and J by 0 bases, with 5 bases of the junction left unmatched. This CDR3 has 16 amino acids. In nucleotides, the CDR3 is TGTGCCAGCAGTGATCGGGGGGGGCTTAGCACAGATACGCAGTATTTT. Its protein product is CASSDRGGLSTDTQYF.

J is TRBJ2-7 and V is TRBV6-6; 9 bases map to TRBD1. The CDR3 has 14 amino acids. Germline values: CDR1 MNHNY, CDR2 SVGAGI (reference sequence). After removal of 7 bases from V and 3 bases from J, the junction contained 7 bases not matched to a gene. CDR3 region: CASIPDRGLYEQYF. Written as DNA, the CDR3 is TGTGCCAGCATCCCGGACAGGGGACTCTACGAGCAGTACTTC.

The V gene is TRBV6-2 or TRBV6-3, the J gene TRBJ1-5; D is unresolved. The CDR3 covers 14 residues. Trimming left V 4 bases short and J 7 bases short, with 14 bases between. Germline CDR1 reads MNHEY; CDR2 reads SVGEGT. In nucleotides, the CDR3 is TGTGCCAGCAGTTCCCCAGTTCAAACCCAGCCCCAGCATTTT. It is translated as CASSSPVQTQPQHF.

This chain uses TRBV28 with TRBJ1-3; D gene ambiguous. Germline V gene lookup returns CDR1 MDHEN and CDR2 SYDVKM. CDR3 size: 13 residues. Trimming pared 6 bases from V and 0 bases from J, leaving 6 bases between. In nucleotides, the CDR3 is TGTGCCAGCAGACATCACTCTGGAAACACCATATATTTT. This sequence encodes CASRHHSGNTIYF. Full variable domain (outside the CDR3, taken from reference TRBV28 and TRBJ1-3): DVKVTQSSRYLVKRTGEKVFLECVQDMDHENMFWYRQDPGLGLRLIYFSYDVKMKEKGDIPEGYSVSREKKERFSLILESASTNQTSMYLCASRHHSGNTIYFGEGSWLTVV.

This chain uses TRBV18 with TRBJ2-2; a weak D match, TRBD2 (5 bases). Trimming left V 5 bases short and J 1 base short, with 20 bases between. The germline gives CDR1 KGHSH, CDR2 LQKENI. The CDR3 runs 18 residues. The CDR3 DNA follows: TGTGCCAGCTCAGAATTCGACTCGGGATCTGGGAACACCGGGGAGCTGTTTTTT. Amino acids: CASSEFDSGSGNTGELFF.

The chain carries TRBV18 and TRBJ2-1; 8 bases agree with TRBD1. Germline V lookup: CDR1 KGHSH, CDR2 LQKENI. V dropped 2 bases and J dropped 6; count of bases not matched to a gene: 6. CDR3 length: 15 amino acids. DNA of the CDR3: TGTGCCAGCTCACCATACGTGACAGGGGTCAATGAGCAGTTCTTC. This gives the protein CASSPYVTGVNEQFF.

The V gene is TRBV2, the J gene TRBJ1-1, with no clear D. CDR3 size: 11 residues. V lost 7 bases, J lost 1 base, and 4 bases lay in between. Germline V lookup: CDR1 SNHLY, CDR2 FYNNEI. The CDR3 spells CASNWNTEAFF. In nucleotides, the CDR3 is TGTGCCAGCAACTGGAACACTGAAGCTTTCTTT.

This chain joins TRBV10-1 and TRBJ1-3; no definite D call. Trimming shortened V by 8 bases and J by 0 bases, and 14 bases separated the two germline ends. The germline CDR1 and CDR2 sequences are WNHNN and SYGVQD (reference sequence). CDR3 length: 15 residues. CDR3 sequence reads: CASYTTTGSGNTIYF. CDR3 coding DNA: TGCGCCAGCTACACTACCACGGGCTCTGGAAACACCATATATTTT.